This T cell receptor (beta chain) was identified in a study of CD8 T cells in ankylosing spondylitis. Preparation of TCR beta libraries was done by quantitative 5'-RACE with molecular barcodes. TCRdb reprocessed the 5' RACE reads via MiXCR and lists one record per CDR3 protein. There are 700,000 to 1,000,000 distinct CDR3 sequences in the sample; roughly 10% occur only once, and about 0.49% lies in the top ten. Study-wide results and limits: A TCR beta motif made of several highly homologous variants seemed typical of ankylosing spondylitis blood.

This clonotype was seen only a few times. What it recognizes is unknown. The TCR comes from a male donor with ankylosing spondylitis. The sequenced sample was blood, either unsorted or a sorted T cell fraction (not recorded which).

In DNA form, the CDR3 reads TGTGCCAGCAGTTTACCTTACGGGACAGGTACGACTGAAGCTTTCTTT. Its protein is CASSLPYGTGTTEAFF. The rearrangement uses TRBV12-3 or TRBV12-4 and TRBJ1-1; the match to TRBD1 covers 8 bases. Unmatched junction bases numbered 10, after V lost 2 bases and J lost 5 bases. The CDR3 loop spans 16 amino acids.